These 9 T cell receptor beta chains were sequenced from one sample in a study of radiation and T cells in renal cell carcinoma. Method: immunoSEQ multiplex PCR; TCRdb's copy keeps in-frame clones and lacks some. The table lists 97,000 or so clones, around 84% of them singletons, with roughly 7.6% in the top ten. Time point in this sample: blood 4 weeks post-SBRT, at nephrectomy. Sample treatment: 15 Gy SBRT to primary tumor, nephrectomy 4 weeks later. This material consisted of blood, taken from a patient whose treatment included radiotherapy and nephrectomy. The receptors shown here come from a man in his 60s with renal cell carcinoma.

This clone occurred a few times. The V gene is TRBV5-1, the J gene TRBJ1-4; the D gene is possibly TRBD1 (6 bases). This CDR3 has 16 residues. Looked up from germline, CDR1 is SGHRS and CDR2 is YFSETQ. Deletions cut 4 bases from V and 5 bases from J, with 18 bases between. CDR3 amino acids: CASSMDRMGSNEKLFF. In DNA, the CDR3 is TGCGCCAGCAGCATGGACAGAATGGGGAGCAATGAAAAACTGTTTTTT. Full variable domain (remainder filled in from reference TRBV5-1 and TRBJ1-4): KAGVTQTPRYLIKTRGQQVTLSCSPISGHRSVSWYQQTPGQGLQFLFEYFSETQRNKGNFPGRFSGRQFSNSRSEMNVSTLELGDSALYLCASSMDRMGSNEKLFFGSGTQLSVL.

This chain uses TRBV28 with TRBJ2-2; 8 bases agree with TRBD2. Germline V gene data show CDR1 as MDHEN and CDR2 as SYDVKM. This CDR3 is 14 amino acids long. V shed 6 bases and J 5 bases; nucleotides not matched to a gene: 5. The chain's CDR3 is CASRRTSPTGELFF. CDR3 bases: TGTGCCAGCAGACGGACTAGCCCAACCGGGGAGCTGTTTTTT.

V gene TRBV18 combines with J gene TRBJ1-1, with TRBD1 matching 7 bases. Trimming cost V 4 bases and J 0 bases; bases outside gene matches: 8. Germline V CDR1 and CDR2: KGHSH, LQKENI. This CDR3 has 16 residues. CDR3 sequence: CASSLTPGQLNTEAFF. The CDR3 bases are TGTGCCAGCTCACTTACCCCGGGACAGCTGAACACTGAAGCTTTCTTT.

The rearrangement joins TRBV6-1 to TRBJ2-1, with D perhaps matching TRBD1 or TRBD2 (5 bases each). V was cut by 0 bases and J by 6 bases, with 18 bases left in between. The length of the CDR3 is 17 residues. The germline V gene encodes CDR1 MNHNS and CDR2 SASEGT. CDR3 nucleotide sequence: TGTGCCAGCAGTGAAGCGGGGACGAGGGGTTTCAGCAATGAGCAGTTCTTC. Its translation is CASSEAGTRGFSNEQFF.

The CDR3 DNA follows: TGTGCCAGCAGTTCCCCGACTAGCGGGGCCTACAATGAGCAGTTCTTC. Its protein product is CASSSPTSGAYNEQFF. V gene TRBV27 combines with J gene TRBJ2-1, with 11 bases identical to TRBD2. The CDR3 runs 16 residues. Trimming cost V 4 bases and J 2 bases; bases outside gene matches: 4. Germline lookup yields CDR1 MNHEY and CDR2 SMNVEV (reference sequence).

Here the CDR3 reads CASSMMPERETQYF. The CDR3 nucleotides read TGTGCCAGTAGTATGATGCCGGAGCGAGAGACCCAGTACTTC. V and J are TRBV19 and TRBJ2-5, with D uncertain. The V gene lost 3 bases and the J gene lost 4 bases, with 12 bases spanning the gap. Germline assignment: CDR1 LNHDA and CDR2 SQIVND (reference sequence). This CDR3 comprises 14 residues.

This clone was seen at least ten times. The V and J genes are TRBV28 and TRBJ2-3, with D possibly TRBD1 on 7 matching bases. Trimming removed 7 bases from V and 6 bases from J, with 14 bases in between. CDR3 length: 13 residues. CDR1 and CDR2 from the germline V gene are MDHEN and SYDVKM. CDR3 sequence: CASILQGGDTQYF. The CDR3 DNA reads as TGTGCCAGCATCCTGCAGGGGGGCGATACGCAGTATTTT. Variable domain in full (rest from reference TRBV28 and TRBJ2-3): DVKVTQSSRYLVKRTGEKVFLECVQDMDHENMFWYRQDPGLGLRLIYFSYDVKMKEKGDIPEGYSVSREKKERFSLILESASTNQTSMYLCASILQGGDTQYFGPGTRLTVL.

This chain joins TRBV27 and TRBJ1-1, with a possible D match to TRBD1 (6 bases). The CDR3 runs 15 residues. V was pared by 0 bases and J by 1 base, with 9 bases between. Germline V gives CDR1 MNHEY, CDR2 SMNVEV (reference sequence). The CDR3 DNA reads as TGTGCCAGCAGTTTATCCAGGGGAGGGAACACTGAAGCTTTCTTT. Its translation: CASSLSRGGNTEAFF.

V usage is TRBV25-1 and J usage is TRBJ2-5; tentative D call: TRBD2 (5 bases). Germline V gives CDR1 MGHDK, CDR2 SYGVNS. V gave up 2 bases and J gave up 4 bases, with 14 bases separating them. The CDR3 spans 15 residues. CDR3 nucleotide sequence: TGTGCCAGCAGTGAAAATAGGCTAGGGAGAGAGACCCAGTACTTC. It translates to CASSENRLGRETQYF.